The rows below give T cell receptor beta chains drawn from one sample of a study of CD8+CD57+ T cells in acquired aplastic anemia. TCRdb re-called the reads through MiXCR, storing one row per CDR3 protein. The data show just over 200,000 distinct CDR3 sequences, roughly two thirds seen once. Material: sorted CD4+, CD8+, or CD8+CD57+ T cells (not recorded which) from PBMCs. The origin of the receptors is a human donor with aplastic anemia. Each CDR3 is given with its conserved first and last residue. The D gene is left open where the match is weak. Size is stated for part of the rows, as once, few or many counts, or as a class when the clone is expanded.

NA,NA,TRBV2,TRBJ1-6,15,CASRGGSSYNSPLHF,TGTGCCAGCAGGGGGGGAAGCTCCTATAATTCACCCCTCCACTTT
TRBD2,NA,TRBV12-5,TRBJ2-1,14,CASGLVVAGIEQFF,TGTGCTAGTGGTTTGGTAGTAGCGGGGATTGAGCAGTTCTTC
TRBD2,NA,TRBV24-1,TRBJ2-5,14,CATGGLAGVETQYF,TGTGCCACCGGAGGACTAGCGGGAGTAGAGACCCAGTACTTC
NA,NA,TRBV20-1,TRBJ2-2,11,CSATGAGELFF,TGCAGTGCGACGGGCGCCGGGGAGCTGTTTTTT
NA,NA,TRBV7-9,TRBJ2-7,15,CASSLAGGERYEQYF,TGTGCCAGCAGCTTAGCGGGCGGGGAGCGGTACGAGCAGTACTTC
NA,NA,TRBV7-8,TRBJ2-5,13,CASSFRTEETQYF,TGTGCCAGCAGCTTCCGGACAGAAGAGACCCAGTACTTC
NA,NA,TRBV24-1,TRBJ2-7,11,CATSYSYEQYF,TGTGCCACTTCCTACTCCTACGAGCAGTACTTC
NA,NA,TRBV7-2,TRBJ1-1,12,CASSDRVGGAFF,TGTGCCAGCAGCGACCGAGTGGGGGGAGCTTTCTTT
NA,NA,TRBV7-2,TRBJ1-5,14,CASSPDSSNQPQHF,TGTGCCAGCAGCCCGGACAGTAGCAATCAGCCCCAGCATTTT
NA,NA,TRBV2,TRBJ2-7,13,CASSVSRAHEQYF,TGTGCCAGCAGTGTATCCAGGGCCCACGAGCAGTACTTC
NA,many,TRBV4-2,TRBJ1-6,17,CASSQETGGKWNSPLHF,TGTGCCAGCAGCCAAGAAACTGGGGGTAAATGGAATTCACCCCTCCACTTT
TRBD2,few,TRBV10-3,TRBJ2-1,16,CAISESTGGPRNEQFF,TGTGCCATCAGTGAGTCTACGGGAGGGCCGCGGAATGAGCAGTTCTTC
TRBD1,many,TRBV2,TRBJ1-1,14,CASSQGQGRTEAFF,TGTGCCAGCAGCCAGGGACAGGGGCGCACTGAAGCTTTCTTT
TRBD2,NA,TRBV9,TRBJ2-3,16,CASSASSGGVPDTQYF,TGTGCCAGCAGCGCATCTAGCGGAGGAGTACCAGATACGCAGTATTTT
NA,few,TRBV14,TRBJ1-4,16,CASSPRLGFINEKLFF,TGTGCCAGCTCACCACGGTTGGGCTTTATAAATGAAAAACTGTTTTTT
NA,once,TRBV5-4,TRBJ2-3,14,CASSLILGADTQYF,TGTGCCAGCAGCTTGATTTTGGGTGCAGATACGCAGTATTTT
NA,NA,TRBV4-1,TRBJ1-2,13,CASSQGGAYGYTF,TGCGCCAGCAGCCAAGGAGGGGCCTATGGCTACACCTTC
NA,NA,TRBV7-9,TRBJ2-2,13,CASRPTGTGELFF,TGTGCCAGCAGACCAACAGGGACCGGGGAGCTGTTTTTT
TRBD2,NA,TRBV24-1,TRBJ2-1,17,CATSDPRTSGGANEQFF,TGTGCCACCAGTGACCCTCGGACTAGCGGGGGGGCCAATGAGCAGTTCTTC
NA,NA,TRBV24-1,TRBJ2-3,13,CDPLYDITDTQYF,TGTGACCCCCTCTATGACATCACAGATACGCAGTATTTT
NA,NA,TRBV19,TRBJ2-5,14,CASSDLEGQETQYF,TGTGCCAGTAGTGACCTGGAGGGCCAAGAGACCCAGTACTTC
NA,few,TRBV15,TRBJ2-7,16,CATSRVMTGGSYEQYF,TGTGCCACCAGCAGAGTGATGACGGGCGGCTCCTACGAGCAGTACTTC
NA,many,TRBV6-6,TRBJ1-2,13,CASSLGGHYGYTF,TGTGCCAGCAGTTTAGGGGGTCACTATGGCTACACCTTC
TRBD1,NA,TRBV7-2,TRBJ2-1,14,CASSPERTGNEQFF,TGCGCCAGCAGCCCTGAACGGACAGGCAATGAGCAGTTCTTC
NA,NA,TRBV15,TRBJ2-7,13,CATSRDFSYEQYF,TGTGCCACCAGCAGAGATTTTTCCTACGAGCAGTACTTC
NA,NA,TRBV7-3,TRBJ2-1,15,CASSLVISAINEQFF,TGTGCCAGCAGCTTAGTAATTAGCGCTATCAATGAGCAGTTCTTC
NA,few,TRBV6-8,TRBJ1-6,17,CASSSLLKRSYNSPLHF,TGTGCCAGCAGTTCACTACTGAAACGCTCCTATAATTCACCCCTCCACTTT
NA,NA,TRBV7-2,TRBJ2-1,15,CASSLLRSSYNEQFF,TGTGCCAGCAGCTTATTGCGGAGCTCCTACAATGAGCAGTTCTTC
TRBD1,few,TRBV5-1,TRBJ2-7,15,CASSPDRLSSYEQYF,TGCGCCAGCAGCCCGGACAGGCTGAGCTCCTACGAGCAGTACTTC
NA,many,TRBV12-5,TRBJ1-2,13,CASGLRGYYGYTF,TGTGCTAGTGGTTTAAGGGGATACTATGGCTACACCTTC
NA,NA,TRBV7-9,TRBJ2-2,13,CASSPGDTGELFF,TGTGCCAGCAGCCCAGGGGACACCGGGGAGCTGTTTTTT
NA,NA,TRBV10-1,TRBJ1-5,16,CASSATDRSSNQPQHF,TGCGCCAGCAGTGCAACCGACAGGAGTAGCAATCAGCCCCAGCATTTT
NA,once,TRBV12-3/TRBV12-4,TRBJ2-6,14,CASSFVAGANVLTF,TGTGCCAGCAGTTTCGTAGCGGGGGCCAACGTCCTGACTTTC
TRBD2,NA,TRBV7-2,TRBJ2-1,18,CASSLPRTSANSDNEQFF,TGTGCCAGCAGCTTGCCACGAACTAGCGCCAATAGTGACAATGAGCAGTTCTTC
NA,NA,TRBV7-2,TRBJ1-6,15,CASSPGPYTNSPLHF,TGTGCCAGCAGCCCAGGACCTTACACCAATTCACCCCTCCACTTT
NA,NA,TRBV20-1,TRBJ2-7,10,CSAMGNEQHF,TGCAGTGCTATGGGAAACGAGCAGCACTTC
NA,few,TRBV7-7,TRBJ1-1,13,CASSLTANTEAFF,TGTGCTAGCAGCTTGACTGCGAACACTGAAGCTTTCTTT
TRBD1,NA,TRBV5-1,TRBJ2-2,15,CASTLGQTNTGELFF,TGCGCCAGCACCCTGGGACAGACGAACACCGGGGAGCTGTTTTTT
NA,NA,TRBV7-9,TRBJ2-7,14,CASSLGAAGPEQYF,TGTGCCAGCAGCTTAGGCGCAGCGGGCCCCGAGCAGTACTTC
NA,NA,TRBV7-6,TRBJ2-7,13,CASSPSNYYEQYF,TGTGCCAGCAGCCCAAGCAATTACTACGAGCAGTACTTC
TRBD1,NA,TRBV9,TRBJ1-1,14,CASSGGQGTTEAFF,TGTGCCAGCAGCGGGGGACAGGGCACCACTGAAGCTTTCTTT
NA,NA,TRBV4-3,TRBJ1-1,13,CASSQGFGTEAFF,TGCGCCAGCAGCCAGGGTTTCGGCACTGAAGCTTTCTTT
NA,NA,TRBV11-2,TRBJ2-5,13,CASSLPYQETQYF,TGTGCCAGCAGTTTACCGTACCAAGAGACCCAGTACTTC
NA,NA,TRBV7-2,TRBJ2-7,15,CASSLANRATTEQYF,TGTGCCAGCAGCTTGGCCAACAGGGCAACTACCGAGCAGTACTTC
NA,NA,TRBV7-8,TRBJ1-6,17,CASSLEWDRKYNSPLHF,TGTGCCAGCAGCTTAGAATGGGACCGGAAATATAATTCACCCCTCCACTTT
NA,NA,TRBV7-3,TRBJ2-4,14,CASSSPGPKNIQYF,TGTGCCAGCAGCTCCCCCGGGCCCAAAAACATTCAGTACTTC
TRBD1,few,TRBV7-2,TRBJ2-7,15,CASSLEDRPTYEQYF,TGTGCCAGCAGCTTAGAGGACAGGCCGACCTACGAGCAGTACTTC
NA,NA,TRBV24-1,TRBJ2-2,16,CATSDFGRGETGELFF,TGTGCCACCAGTGATTTTGGCAGGGGGGAAACCGGGGAGCTGTTTTTT
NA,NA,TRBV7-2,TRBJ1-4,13,CASSLRGDEKLFF,TGTGCCAGCAGCTTACGGGGGGACGAAAAACTGTTTTTT
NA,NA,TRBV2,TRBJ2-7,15,CASSILRGSSYEQYF,TGTGCCAGCAGCATACTTCGGGGCAGCTCTTACGAGCAGTACTTC
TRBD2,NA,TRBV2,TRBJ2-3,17,CAGSEDSASGGAHTQYF,TGCGCCGGCAGTGAAGACTCAGCTAGCGGGGGGGCACATACGCAGTATTTT
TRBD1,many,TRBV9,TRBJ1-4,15,CASSTSPTGREKLFF,TGTGCCAGCAGCACCTCTCCGACAGGGCGTGAAAAACTGTTTTTT
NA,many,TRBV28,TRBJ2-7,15,CASSERGGISYEQYF,TGTGCCAGCAGCGAAAGGGGGGGGATCTCCTACGAGCAGTACTTC
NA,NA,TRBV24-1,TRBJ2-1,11,CATSEYNEQFF,TGTGCCACCAGTGAGTACAATGAGCAGTTCTTC